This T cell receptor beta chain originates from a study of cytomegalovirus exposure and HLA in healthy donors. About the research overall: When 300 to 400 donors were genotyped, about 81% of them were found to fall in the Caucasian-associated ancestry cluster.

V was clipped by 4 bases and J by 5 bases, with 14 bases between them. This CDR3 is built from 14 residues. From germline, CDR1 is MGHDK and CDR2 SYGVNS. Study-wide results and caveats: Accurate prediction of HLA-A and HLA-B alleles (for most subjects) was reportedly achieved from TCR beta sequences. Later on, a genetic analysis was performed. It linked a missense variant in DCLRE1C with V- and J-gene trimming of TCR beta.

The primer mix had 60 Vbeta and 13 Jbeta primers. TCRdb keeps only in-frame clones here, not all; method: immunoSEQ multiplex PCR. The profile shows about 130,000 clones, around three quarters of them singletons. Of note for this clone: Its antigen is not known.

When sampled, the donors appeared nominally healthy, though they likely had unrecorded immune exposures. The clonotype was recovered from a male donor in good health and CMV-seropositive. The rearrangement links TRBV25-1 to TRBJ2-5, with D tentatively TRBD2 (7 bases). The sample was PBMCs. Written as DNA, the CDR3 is TGTGCCAGCAGTGTGGTGGGGGGGCCTGAGACCCAGTACTTC. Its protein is CASSVVGGPETQYF.